The entry below gives a single T cell receptor (beta chain) sequence along with its context. Its matching antigen is unknown. CDR3 length: 19 amino acids. V trimming: 6 bases; J trimming: 6 bases; junction bases outside the gene matches: 20. CDR1 and CDR2 from the germline V gene are ENHRY and SYGVKD. Vbeta (60) and Jbeta (13) primers were used in the PCR. The data were produced by immunoSEQ multiplex PCR, yet TCRdb's version contains in-frame clones alone and is incomplete. The data show approximately 290,000 clones, around 80% seen once. This sample stems from a study of cytomegalovirus exposure and HLA in healthy donors. Study-wide points: As confirmed in vitro, three CMV-associated chains were specific for CMV antigens.

The TCR originated in a girl aged 2-10 years in good health and CMV-seronegative. Material for sequencing was PBMCs. V usage is TRBV10-3 and J usage is TRBJ2-2; 9 positions match TRBD2. For the CDR3, the DNA is TGTGCCATCAGGGACGACCAATTCTGGCGGGAGGGCGACGCCGGGGAGCTGTTTTTT. It translates to CAIRDDQFWREGDAGELFF.